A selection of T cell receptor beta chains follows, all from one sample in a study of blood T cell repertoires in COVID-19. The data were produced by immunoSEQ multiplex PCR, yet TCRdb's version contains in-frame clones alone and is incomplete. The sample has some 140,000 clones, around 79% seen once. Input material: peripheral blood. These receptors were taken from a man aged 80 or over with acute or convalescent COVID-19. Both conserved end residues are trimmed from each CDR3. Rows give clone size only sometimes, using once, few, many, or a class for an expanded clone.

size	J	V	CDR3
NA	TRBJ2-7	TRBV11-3	ASSLKGRGEQY
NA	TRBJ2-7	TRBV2	ASSPGQVVEQY
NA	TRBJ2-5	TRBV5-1	ASSRRGQGAWETQY
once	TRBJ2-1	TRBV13	ASSNSPVEQF
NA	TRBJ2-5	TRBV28	ASSFLAPSGAQETQY
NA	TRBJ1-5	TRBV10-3	AITEGPNQPQH
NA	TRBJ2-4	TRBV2	ASSEISQGRNIQY
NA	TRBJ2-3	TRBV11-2	ASSPGVMTADTQY
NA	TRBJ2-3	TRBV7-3	ASSSQGMLGTDTQY
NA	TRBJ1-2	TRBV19	ASEAKGEIWAGYT
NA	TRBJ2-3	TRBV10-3	AISRDSSIDTQY
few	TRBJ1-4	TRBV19	ASSSRQQEKLF
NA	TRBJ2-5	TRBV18	ASSPGEPETQY
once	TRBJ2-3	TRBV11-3	ASSLRGTGLTDTQY
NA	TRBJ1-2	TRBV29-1	SVQSTGIDYGYT
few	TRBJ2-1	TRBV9	ASSVGGLAVLEQF
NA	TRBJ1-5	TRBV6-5	ASSSTGTQH